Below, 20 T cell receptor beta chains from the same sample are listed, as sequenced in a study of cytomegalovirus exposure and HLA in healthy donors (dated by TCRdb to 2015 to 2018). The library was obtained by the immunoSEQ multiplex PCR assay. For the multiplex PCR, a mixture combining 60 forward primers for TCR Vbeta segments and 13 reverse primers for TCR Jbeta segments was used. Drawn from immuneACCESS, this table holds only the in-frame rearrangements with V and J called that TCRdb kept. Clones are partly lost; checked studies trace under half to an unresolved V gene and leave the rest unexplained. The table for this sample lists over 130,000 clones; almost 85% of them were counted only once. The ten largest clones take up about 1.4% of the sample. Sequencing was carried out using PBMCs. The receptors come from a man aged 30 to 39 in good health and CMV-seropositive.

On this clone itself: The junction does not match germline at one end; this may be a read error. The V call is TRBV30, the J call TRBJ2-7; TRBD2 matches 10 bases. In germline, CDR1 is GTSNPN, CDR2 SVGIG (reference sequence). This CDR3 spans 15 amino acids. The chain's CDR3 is CAGSGGGGRVDEQYF. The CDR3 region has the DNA TGTGCCGGGAGCGGGGGGGGTGGGAGGGTGGACGAGCAGTACTTC.

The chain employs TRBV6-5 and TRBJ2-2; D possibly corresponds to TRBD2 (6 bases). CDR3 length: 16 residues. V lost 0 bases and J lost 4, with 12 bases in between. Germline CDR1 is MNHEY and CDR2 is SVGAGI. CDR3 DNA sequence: TGTGCCAGCAGTTACTCTCCGGGACTTCCCACCGGGGAGCTGTTTTTT. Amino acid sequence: CASSYSPGLPTGELFF.

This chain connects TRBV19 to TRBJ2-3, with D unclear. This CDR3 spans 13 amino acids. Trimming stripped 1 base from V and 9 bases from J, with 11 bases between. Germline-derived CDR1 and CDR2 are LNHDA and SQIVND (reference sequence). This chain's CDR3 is CASSIGGPDTQYF. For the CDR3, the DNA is TGTGCCAGTAGTATAGGTGGGCCTGACACGCAGTATTTT.

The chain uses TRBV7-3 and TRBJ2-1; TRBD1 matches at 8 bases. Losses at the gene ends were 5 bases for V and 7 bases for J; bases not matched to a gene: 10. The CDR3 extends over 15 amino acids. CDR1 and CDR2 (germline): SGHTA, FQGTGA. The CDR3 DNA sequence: TGTGCCAGCAGCCCATACCCGGACAGGGAGAATGAGCAGTTCTTC. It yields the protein CASSPYPDRENEQFF.

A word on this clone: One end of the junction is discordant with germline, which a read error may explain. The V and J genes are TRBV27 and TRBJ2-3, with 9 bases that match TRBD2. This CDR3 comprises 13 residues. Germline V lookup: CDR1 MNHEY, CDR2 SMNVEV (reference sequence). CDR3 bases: TGTGCCAGCAGTTTAATTCTAGCGGGAAGTCGACATTTT. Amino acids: CASSLILAGSRHF.

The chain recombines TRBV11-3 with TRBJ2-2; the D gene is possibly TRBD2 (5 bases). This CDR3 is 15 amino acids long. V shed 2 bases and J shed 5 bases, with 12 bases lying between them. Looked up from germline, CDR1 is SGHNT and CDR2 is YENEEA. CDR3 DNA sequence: TGTGCCAGCAGCTTAAGGGAGTTGGGTACCGGGGAGCTGTTTTTT. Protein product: CASSLRELGTGELFF.

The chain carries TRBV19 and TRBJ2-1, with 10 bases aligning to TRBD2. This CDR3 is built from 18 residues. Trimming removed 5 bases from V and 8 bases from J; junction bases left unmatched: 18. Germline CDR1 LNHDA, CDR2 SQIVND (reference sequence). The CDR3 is CASSYFVSASGSEDEQFF. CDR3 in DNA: TGTGCCAGTAGTTATTTCGTCTCGGCTAGCGGGAGTGAGGATGAGCAGTTCTTC. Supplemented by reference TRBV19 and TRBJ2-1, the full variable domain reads DGGITQSPKYLFRKEGQNVTLSCEQNLNHDAMYWYRQDPGQGLRLIYYSQIVNDFQKGDIAEGYSVSREKKESFPLTVTSAQKNPTAFYLCASSYFVSASGSEDEQFFGPGTRLTVL.

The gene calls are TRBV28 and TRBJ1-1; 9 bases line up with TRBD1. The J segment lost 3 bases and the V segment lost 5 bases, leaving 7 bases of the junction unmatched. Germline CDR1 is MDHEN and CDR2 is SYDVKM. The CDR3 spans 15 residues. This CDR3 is CASSDPGQGHTEAFF. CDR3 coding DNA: TGTGCCAGCAGTGATCCGGGACAGGGACACACTGAAGCTTTCTTT. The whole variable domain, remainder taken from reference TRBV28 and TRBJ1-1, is DVKVTQSSRYLVKRTGEKVFLECVQDMDHENMFWYRQDPGLGLRLIYFSYDVKMKEKGDIPEGYSVSREKKERFSLILESASTNQTSMYLCASSDPGQGHTEAFFGQGTRLTVV.

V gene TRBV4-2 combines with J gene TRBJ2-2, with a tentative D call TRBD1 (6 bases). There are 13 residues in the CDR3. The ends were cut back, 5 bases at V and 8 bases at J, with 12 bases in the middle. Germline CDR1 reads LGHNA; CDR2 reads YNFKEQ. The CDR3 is CASSAGVKGELFF. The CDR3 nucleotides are TGTGCCAGCAGCGCAGGGGTTAAGGGGGAGCTGTTTTTT.

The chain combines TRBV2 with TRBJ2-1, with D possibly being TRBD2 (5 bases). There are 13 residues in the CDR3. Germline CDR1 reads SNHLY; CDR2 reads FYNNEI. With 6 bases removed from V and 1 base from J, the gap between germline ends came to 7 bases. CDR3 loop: CASRRESYNEQFF. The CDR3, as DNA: TGTGCCAGCAGGAGGGAATCCTACAATGAGCAGTTCTTC.

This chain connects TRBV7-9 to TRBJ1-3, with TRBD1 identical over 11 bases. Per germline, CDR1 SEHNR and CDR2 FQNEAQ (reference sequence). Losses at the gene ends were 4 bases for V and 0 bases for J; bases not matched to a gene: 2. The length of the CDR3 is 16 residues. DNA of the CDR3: TGTGCCAGCAGCTCCGGGACAGGGGGCTCTGGAAACACCATATATTTT. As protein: CASSSGTGGSGNTIYF.

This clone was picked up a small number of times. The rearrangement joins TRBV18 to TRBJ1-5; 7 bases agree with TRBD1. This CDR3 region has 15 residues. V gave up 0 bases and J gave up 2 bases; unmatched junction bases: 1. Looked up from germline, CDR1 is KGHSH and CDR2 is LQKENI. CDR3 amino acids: CASSPPGTGNQPQHF. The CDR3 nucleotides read TGTGCCAGCTCACCACCGGGGACAGGCAATCAGCCCCAGCATTTT.

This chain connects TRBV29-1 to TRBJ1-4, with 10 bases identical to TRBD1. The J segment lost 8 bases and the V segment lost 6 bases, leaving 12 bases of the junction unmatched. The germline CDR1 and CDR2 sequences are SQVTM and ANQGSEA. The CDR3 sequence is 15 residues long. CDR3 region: CSVGGDRGFAEKLFF. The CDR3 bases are TGCAGCGTGGGAGGGGACAGGGGTTTTGCGGAAAAACTGTTTTTT.

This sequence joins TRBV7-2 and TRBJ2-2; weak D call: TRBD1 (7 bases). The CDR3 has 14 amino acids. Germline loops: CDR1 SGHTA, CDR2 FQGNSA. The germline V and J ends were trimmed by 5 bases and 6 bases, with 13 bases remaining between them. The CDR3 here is CASSKLRGAGELFF. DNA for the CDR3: TGTGCCAGCAGCAAGCTCAGGGGGGCCGGGGAGCTGTTTTTT.

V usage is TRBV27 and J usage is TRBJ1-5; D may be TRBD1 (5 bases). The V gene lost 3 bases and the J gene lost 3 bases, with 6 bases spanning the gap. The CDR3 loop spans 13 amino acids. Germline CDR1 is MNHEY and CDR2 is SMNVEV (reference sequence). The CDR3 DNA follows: TGTGCCAGCAGTTTGGGGCCCAATCAGCCCCAGCATTTT. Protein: CASSLGPNQPQHF.

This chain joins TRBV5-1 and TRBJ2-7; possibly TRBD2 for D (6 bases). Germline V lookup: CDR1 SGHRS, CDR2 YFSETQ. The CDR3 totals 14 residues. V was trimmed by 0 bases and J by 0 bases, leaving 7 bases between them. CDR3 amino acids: CASSLAGVSYEQYF. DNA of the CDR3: TGCGCCAGCAGCTTGGCGGGAGTCTCCTACGAGCAGTACTTC.

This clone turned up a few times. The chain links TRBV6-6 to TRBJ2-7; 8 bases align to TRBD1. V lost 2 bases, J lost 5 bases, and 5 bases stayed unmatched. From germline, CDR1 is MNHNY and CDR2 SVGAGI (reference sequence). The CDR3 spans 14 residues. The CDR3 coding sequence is TGTGCCAGCAGTTACCTAGGACAGGGCAACGAGCAGTACTTC. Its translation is CASSYLGQGNEQYF.

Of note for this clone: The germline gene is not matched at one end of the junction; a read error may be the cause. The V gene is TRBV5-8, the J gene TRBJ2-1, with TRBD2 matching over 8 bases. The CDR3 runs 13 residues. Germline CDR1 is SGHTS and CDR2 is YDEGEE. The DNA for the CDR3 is TGTGCCAGCAGCTTGGTTAGCGGGACCCAGTTACTCTTC. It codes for CASSLVSGTQLLF.

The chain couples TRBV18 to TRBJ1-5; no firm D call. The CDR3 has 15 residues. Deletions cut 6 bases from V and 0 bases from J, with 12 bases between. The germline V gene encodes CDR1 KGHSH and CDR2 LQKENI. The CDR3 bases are TGTGCCAGCTCCCGAGGGAGGGATAGCAATCAGCCCCAGCATTTT. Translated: CASSRGRDSNQPQHF.

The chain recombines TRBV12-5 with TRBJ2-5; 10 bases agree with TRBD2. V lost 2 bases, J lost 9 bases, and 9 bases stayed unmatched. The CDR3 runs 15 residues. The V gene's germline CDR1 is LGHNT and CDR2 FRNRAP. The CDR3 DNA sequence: TGTGCTAGTGGTTTGAGGACTAGCGGTCAACAGGCCCAGTACTTC. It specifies CASGLRTSGQQAQYF. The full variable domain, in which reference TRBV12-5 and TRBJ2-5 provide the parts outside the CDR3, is DARVTQTPRHKVTEMGQEVTMRCQPILGHNTVFWYRQTMMQGLELLAYFRNRAPLDDSGMPKDRFSAEMPDATLATLKIQPSEPRDSAVYFCASGLRTSGQQAQYFGPGTRLLVL.